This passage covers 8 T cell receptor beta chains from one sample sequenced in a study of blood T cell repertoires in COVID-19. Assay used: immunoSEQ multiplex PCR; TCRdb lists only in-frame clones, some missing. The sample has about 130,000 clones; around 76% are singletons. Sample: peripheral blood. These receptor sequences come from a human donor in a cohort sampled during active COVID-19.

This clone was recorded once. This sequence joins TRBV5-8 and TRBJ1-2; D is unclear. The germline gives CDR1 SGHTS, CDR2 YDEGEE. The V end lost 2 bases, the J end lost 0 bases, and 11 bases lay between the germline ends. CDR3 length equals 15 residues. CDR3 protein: CASSFSGSSNYGYTF. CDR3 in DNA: TGTGCCAGCAGCTTTTCCGGGAGCTCTAACTATGGCTACACCTTC. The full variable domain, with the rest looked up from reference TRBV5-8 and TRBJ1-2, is EAGVTQSPTHLIKTRGQQATLRCSPISGHTSVYWYQQALGLGLQFLLWYDEGEERNRGNFPPRFSGRQFPNYSSELNVNALELEDSALYLCASSFSGSSNYGYTFGSGTRLTVV.

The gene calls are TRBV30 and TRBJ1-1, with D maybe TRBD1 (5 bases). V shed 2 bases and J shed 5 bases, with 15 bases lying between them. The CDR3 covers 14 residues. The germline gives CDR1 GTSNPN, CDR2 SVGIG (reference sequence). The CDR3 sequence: CAWSHTGLRTEAFF. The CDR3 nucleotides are TGTGCCTGGAGTCATACAGGTCTGAGAACTGAAGCTTTCTTT.

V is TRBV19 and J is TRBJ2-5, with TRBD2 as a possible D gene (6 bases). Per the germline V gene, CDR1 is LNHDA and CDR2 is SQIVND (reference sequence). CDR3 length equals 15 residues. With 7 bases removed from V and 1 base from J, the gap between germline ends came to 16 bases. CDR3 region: CASTNRGAAQETQYF. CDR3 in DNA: TGTGCCAGTACCAACCGCGGGGCAGCCCAAGAGACCCAGTACTTC.

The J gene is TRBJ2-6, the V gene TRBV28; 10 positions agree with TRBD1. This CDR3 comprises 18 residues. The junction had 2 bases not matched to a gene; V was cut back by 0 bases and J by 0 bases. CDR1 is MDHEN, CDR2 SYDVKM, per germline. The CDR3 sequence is CASSLWGTGVSGANVLTF. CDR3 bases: TGTGCCAGCAGTTTATGGGGGACAGGGGTCTCTGGGGCCAACGTCCTGACTTTC.

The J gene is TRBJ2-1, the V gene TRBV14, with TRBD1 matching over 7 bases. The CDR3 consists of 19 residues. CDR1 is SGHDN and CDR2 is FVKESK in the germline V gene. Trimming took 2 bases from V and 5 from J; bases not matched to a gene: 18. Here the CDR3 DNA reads TGTGCCAGCAGCCAAAGGATACGCTTTTCGGGGACAGCTAACAATGAGCAGTTCTTC. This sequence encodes CASSQRIRFSGTANNEQFF.

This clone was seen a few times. CDR3 residues: CASSLNLAGGYTDTQYF. The CDR3 region has the DNA TGTGCCAGCAGCTTAAACCTAGCGGGGGGTTACACAGATACGCAGTATTTT. The rearrangement uses TRBV7-9 and TRBJ2-3; TRBD2 aligns across 11 bases. Germline V gene lookup returns CDR1 SEHNR and CDR2 FQNEAQ (reference sequence). The CDR3 is 17 residues long. The trim removed 2 bases at V and 2 bases at J, leaving 6 bases unmatched.

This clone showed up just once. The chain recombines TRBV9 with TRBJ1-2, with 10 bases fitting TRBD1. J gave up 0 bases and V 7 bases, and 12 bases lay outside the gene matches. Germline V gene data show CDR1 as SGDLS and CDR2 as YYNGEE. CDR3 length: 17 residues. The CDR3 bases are TGTGCCAGCCGTCCCGGGACAGGGGTCTCAGCTAACTATGGCTACACCTTC. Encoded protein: CASRPGTGVSANYGYTF.

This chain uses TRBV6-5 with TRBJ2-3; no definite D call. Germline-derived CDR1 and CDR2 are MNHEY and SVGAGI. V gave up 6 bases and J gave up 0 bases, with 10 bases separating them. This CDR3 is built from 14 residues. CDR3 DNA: TGTGCCAGCAGCTCACTAACTAGCACAGATACGCAGTATTTT. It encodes CASSSLTSTDTQYF.